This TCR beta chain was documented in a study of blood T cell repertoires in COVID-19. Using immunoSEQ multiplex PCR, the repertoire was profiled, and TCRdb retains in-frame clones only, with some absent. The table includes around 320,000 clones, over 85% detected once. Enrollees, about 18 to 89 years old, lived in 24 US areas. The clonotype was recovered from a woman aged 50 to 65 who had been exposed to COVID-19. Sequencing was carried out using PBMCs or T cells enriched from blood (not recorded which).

The CDR3 region has the DNA TGTGCCAGTAGTCCCGGACAGGGGGCAGGATCACCCCTCCACTTT. It encodes CASSPGQGAGSPLHF. The J gene is TRBJ1-6, the V gene TRBV19; 11 nucleotides align to TRBD1. The ends lost 5 bases at V and 10 bases at J; junction bases unmatched: 7. Germline CDR1 LNHDA, CDR2 SQIVND (reference sequence). CDR3 length: 15 amino acids.